The rows below give T cell receptor beta chains drawn from one sample of a study of OX40 agonist ivuxolimab in advanced cancers. Method: immunoSEQ multiplex PCR; TCRdb's copy keeps in-frame clones and lacks some. The repertoire holds tens of thousands of clones, about 89% seen once, with 1.6% in the top ten. The material was CD4+ or CD8+ T cells sorted from blood, obtained in a trial of the OX40 agonist ivuxolimab. These receptors were obtained from an adult with an advanced solid tumor such as melanoma, head and neck, liver or kidney cancer. The CDR3 runs from the conserved cysteine through the conserved F or W.

v_call,j_call,cdr3_aa
TRBV5-6,TRBJ1-2,CASSLGSGYTF
TRBV19,TRBJ2-2,CASRPHKNTGELFF
TRBV20-1,TRBJ2-1,CSAYFYEQFF
TRBV9,TRBJ2-7,CASSAGQGGEEQYF
TRBV5-1,TRBJ2-2,CASSVGLAGGGGELFF
TRBV5-1,TRBJ1-2,CASSPGQGGYGYTF
TRBV6-1,TRBJ2-5,CASIRGSGGETQYF
TRBV7-2,TRBJ2-3,CASSLGLAGTTDTQYF
TRBV2,TRBJ2-7,CASEAKGYEQYF
TRBV5-1,TRBJ2-3,CASSLDGTSTDTQYF
TRBV6-6,TRBJ1-3,CASSPRLRSSGNTIYF
TRBV4-2,TRBJ2-7,CASSHPLGDSYEQYF
TRBV2,TRBJ2-5,CASSQTSGGPETQYF
TRBV28,TRBJ2-7,CASSSRVYEQYF
TRBV2,TRBJ1-5,CASSREISNQPQHF
TRBV28,TRBJ2-1,CASSLRTRGHNEQFF
TRBV7-2,TRBJ2-5,CASRWRAGGREETQYF
TRBV19,TRBJ1-5,CASTGTGGSQPQHF
TRBV11-3,TRBJ2-3,CASRTGTDTQYF
TRBV6-5,TRBJ1-2,CASSYTSPSNYGYTF
TRBV18,TRBJ2-7,CASSPGGRAYEQYF
TRBV28,TRBJ2-7,CASSFGLGSYEQYF
TRBV7-2,TRBJ1-2,CASSQTQGASGYTF
TRBV6-5,TRBJ2-7,CASSYTSGASEQYF
TRBV27,TRBJ1-1,CASSYRGNTEAFF
TRBV5-1,TRBJ2-3,CASSFPPGGSEGGTQYF
TRBV4-2,TRBJ2-5,CASSQGVRGGETQYF
TRBV30,TRBJ1-1,CAWSVTRDNLNTEAFF
TRBV7-8,TRBJ1-2,CASSPRDRGIPYGYTF
TRBV18,TRBJ2-3,CASSPVLRTGALSTDTQYF
TRBV10-3,TRBJ2-1,CAISPGSYNEQFF
TRBV19,TRBJ2-5,CASSMGLAVQETQYF
TRBV14,TRBJ1-1,CASSPGQGLKAFF
TRBV11-2,TRBJ2-1,CASSPPRRGRYPEQFF
TRBV5-1,TRBJ2-5,CASSPTTGGGQETQYF
TRBV5-1,TRBJ1-4,CASSLAGQGASNEKLFF
TRBV6-1,TRBJ2-7,CASRTQQGTSYEQYF
TRBV2,TRBJ1-3,CASSEGRRGFSGNTIYF
TRBV9,TRBJ1-3,CASSFATAATGNTIYF
TRBV4-1,TRBJ1-5,CASSQQTGGFQPQHF
TRBV2,TRBJ2-3,CASRIAGPVTDTQYF
TRBV6-6,TRBJ2-7,CASTPSQGAHLYEQYF
TRBV29-1,TRBJ2-5,CSVVRGETQYF
TRBV5-1,TRBJ2-4,CASSRDGTGNIQYF
TRBV2,TRBJ2-7,CASNPAQREQYF
TRBV7-2,TRBJ2-1,CASSLVTEIGEQFF
TRBV19,TRBJ1-4,CASSRQGTANEKLFF
TRBV19,TRBJ2-3,CASSPSWRGTDTQYF
TRBV18,TRBJ1-2,CASSPSRGGVNYGYTF
TRBV15,TRBJ1-6,CATSRGIGGGGSNSPLHF
TRBV7-9,TRBJ2-3,CASSLMDSPTDTQYF
TRBV30,TRBJ2-3,CAWSVGTAGGSVGTDTQYF
TRBV14,TRBJ1-1,CASSQVRGITEAFF
TRBV28,TRBJ2-7,CASTTGTVYEQYF
TRBV7-2,TRBJ2-2,CASSDSGSGTGELFF
TRBV6-5,TRBJ1-1,CASSYRGGGTEAFF
TRBV5-1,TRBJ1-1,CASAGKLNTEAFF
TRBV6-5,TRBJ2-7,CASSYSAAYGYEQYF